This T cell receptor beta chain appears in the sequencing data of a study of cytomegalovirus exposure and HLA in healthy donors. Study background: The same platform was used for the 100 to 150 validation repertoires and the approximately 670 first-cohort repertoires, a later analysis reported.

Profiling relied on immunoSEQ multiplex PCR, and the TCRdb table lists in-frame clones only, not all of them. The sample carries 150,000 to 200,000 clones, approximately 80% recorded once. The V end was cut by 2 bases, the J end by 2 bases, with 11 bases between. The CDR3 has 15 residues. Per germline, CDR1 SEHNR and CDR2 FQNEAQ (reference sequence). Broader study findings: Most TCR sequences were uncommon, yet certain public TCRs appeared in many donors. Researchers catalogued 164 TCR beta chains as cytomegalovirus-associated. In vitro checks showed that three CMV-associated chains really do target CMV antigens.

Worth noting for this clone: As yet, its antigen is unknown.

This sequence was found in a man aged 30 to 45 in good health and CMV-seropositive. V is TRBV7-9 and J is TRBJ2-3; TRBD1 is a possible D gene (6 bases). The sequenced material came from PBMCs. The CDR3 loop is CASSLTGQLTDTQYF. CDR3 in DNA: TGTGCCAGCAGCTTAACTGGACAGCTCACAGATACGCAGTATTTT. The complete variable domain, with remaining parts taken from reference TRBV7-9 and TRBJ2-3, reads DTGVSQNPRHKITKRGQNVTFRCDPISEHNRLYWYRQTLGQGPEFLTYFQNEAQLEKSRLLSDRFSAERPKGSFSTLEIQRTEQGDSAMYLCASSLTGQLTDTQYFGPGTRLTVL.